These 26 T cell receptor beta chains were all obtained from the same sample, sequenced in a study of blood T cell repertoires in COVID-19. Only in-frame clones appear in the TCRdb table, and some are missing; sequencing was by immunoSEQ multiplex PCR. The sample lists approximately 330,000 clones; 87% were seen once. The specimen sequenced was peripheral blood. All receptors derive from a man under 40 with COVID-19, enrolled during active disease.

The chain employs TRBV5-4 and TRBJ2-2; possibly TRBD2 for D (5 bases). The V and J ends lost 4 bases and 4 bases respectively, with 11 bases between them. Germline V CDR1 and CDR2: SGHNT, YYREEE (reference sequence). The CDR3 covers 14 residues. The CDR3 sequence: CASSKDFPTGELFF. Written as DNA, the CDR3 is TGTGCCAGCAGCAAGGACTTTCCCACCGGGGAGCTGTTTTTT. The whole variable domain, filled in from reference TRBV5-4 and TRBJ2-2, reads ETGVTQSPTHLIKTRGQQVTLRCSSQSGHNTVSWYQQALGQGPQFIFQYYREEENGRGNFPPRFSGLQFPNYSSELNVNALELDDSALYLCASSKDFPTGELFFGEGSRLTVL.

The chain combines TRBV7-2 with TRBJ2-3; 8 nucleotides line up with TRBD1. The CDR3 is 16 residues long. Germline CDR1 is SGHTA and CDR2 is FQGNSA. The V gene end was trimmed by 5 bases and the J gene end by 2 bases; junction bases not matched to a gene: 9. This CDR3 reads CASSLSRGRLTDTQYF. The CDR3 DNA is TGTGCCAGCAGCCTTAGCAGGGGGCGCCTCACAGATACGCAGTATTTT. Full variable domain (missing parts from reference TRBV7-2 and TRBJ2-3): GAGVSQSPSNKVTEKGKDVELRCDPISGHTALYWYRQSLGQGLEFLIYFQGNSAPDKSGLPSDRFSAERTGGSVSTLTIQRTQQEDSAVYLCASSLSRGRLTDTQYFGPGTRLTVL.

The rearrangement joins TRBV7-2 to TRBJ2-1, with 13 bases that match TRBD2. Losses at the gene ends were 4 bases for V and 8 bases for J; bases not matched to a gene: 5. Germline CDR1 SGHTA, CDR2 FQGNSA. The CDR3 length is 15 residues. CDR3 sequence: CASSSGLAGWDEQFF. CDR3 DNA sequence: TGTGCCAGCAGCTCGGGACTAGCGGGATGGGATGAGCAGTTCTTC.

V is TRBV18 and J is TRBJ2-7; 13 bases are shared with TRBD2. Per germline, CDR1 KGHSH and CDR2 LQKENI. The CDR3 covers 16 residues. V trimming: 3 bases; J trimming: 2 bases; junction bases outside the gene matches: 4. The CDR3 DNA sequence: TGTGCCAGCTCACCGACTAGCGGGAGGTCAGCCTACGAGCAGTACTTC. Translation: CASSPTSGRSAYEQYF.

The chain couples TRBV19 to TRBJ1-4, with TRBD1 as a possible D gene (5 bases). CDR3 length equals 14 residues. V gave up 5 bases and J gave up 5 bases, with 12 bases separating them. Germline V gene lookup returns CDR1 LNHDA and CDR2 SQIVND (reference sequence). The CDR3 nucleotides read TGTGCCAGTAGTTCACTGACAGTAAATGAAAAACTGTTTTTT. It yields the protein CASSSLTVNEKLFF.

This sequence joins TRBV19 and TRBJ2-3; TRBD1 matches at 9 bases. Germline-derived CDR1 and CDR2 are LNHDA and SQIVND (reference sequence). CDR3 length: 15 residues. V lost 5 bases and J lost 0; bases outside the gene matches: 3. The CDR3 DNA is TGTGCCAGTAGTTCGGGACAGGGAAGCACAGATACGCAGTATTTT. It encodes CASSSGQGSTDTQYF.

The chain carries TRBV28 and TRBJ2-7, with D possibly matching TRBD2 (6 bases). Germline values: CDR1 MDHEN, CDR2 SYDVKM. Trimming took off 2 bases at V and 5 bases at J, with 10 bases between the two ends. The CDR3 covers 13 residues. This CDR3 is CASSLITGDEQYF. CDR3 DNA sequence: TGTGCCAGCAGTTTAATTACGGGAGACGAGCAGTACTTC.

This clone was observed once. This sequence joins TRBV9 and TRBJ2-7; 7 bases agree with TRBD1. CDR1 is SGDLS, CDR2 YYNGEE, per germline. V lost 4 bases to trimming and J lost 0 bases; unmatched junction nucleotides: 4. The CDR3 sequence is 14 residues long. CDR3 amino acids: CASSTRDSSYEQYF. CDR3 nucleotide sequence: TGTGCCAGCAGCACCCGGGACAGCTCCTACGAGCAGTACTTC.

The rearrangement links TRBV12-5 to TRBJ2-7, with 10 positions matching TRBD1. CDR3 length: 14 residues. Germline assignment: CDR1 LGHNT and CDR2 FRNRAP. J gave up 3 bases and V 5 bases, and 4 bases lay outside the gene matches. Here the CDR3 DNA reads TGTGCTAGTGGTACCGGGACAGGGGTCTACGAGCAGTACTTC. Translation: CASGTGTGVYEQYF.

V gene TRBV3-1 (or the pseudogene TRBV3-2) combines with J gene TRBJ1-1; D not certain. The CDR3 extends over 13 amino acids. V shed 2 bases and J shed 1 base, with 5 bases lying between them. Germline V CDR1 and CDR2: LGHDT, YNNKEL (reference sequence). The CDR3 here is CASSQWRNTEAFF. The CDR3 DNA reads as TGTGCCAGCAGCCAATGGAGGAACACTGAAGCTTTCTTT.

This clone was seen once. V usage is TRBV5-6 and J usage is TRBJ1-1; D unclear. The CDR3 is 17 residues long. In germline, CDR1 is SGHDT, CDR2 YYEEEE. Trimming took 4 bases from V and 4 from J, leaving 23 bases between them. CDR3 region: CASSPPRDGPRSTEAFF. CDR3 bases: TGTGCCAGCAGCCCCCCCCGGGATGGGCCGCGGAGCACTGAAGCTTTCTTT.

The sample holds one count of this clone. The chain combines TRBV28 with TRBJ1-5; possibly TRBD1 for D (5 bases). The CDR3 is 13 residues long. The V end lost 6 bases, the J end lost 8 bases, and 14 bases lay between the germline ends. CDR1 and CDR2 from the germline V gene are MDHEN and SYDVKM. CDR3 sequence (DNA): TGTGCCAGCAGCCCACTGGCGGGGGAGCCCCAGCATTTT. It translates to CASSPLAGEPQHF.

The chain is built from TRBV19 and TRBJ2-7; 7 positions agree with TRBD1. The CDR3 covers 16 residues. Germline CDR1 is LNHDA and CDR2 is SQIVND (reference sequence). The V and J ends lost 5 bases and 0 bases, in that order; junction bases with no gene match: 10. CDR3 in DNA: TGTGCCAGTAGTCAATTGATCGGGACAGTCTCCTACGAGCAGTACTTC. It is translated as CASSQLIGTVSYEQYF. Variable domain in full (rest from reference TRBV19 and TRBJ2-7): DGGITQSPKYLFRKEGQNVTLSCEQNLNHDAMYWYRQDPGQGLRLIYYSQIVNDFQKGDIAEGYSVSREKKESFPLTVTSAQKNPTAFYLCASSQLIGTVSYEQYFGPGTRLTVT.

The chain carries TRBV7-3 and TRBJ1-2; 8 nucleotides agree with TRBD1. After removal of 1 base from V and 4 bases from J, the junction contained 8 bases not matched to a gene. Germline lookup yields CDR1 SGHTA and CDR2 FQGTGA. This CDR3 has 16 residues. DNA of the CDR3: TGTGCCAGCAGCTTAAAGGGCCCAGGGGGCACCTATGGCTACACCTTC. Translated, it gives CASSLKGPGGTYGYTF.

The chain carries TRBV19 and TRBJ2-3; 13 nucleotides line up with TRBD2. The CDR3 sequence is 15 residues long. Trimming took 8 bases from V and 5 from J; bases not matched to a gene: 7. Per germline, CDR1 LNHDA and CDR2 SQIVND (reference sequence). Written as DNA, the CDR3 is TGTGCCAGTCGAACTAGCGGGGGGGCGGTAGATACGCAGTATTTT. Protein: CASRTSGGAVDTQYF.

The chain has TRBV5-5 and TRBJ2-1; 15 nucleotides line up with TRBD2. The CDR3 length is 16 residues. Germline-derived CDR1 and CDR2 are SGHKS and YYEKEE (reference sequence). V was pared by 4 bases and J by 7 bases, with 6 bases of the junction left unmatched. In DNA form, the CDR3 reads TGTGCCAGCAGCCCTGGGACTAGCGGGAGGATGAATGAGCAGTTCTTC. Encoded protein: CASSPGTSGRMNEQFF.

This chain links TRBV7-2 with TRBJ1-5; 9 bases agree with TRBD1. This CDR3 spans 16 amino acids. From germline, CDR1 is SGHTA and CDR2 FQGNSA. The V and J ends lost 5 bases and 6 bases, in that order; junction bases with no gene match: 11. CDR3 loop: CASSVEGTGYSQPQHF. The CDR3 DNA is TGTGCCAGCAGCGTCGAAGGGACAGGGTATAGTCAGCCCCAGCATTTT.

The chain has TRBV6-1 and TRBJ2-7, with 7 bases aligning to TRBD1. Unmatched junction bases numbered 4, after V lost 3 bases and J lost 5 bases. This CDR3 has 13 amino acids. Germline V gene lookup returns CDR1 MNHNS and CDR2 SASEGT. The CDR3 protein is CASSETGIHEQYF. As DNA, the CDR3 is TGTGCCAGCAGTGAGACAGGGATCCACGAGCAGTACTTC.

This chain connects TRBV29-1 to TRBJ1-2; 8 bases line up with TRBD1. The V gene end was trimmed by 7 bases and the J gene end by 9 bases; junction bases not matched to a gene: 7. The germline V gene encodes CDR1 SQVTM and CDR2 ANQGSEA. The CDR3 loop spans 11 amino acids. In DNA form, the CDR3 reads TGCAGCGCCGGGACAGGAAGAAGCTACACCTTC. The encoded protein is CSAGTGRSYTF.

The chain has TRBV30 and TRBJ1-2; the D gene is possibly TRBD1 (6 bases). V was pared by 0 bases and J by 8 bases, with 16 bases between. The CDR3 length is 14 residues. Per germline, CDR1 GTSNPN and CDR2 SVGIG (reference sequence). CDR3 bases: TGTGCCTGGAGTGTACGAGTCAGGGGTAAAGGCTACACCTTC. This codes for CAWSVRVRGKGYTF.

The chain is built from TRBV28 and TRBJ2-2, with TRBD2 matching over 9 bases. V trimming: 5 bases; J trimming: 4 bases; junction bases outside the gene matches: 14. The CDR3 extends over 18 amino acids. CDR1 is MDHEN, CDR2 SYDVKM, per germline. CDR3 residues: CASSTFLSGSVGTGELFF. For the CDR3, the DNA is TGTGCCAGCAGTACCTTCCTTAGCGGGAGTGTTGGCACCGGGGAGCTGTTTTTT. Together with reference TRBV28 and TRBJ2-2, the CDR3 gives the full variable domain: DVKVTQSSRYLVKRTGEKVFLECVQDMDHENMFWYRQDPGLGLRLIYFSYDVKMKEKGDIPEGYSVSREKKERFSLILESASTNQTSMYLCASSTFLSGSVGTGELFFGEGSRLTVL.

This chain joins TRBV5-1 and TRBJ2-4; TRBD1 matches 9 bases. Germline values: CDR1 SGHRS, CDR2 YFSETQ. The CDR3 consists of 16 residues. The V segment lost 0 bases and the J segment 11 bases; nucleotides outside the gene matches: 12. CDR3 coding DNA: TGCGCCAGCAGCTTGGAAAACCCGGGACAGGGAACCCTTCAGTACTTC. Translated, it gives CASSLENPGQGTLQYF.

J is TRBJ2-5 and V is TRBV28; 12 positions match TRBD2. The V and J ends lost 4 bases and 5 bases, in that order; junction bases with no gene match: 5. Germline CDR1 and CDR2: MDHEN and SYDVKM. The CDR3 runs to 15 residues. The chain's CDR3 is CASSSRLAGVETQYF. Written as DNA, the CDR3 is TGTGCCAGCAGTTCCCGACTAGCGGGAGTGGAGACCCAGTACTTC. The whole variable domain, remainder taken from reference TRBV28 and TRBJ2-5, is DVKVTQSSRYLVKRTGEKVFLECVQDMDHENMFWYRQDPGLGLRLIYFSYDVKMKEKGDIPEGYSVSREKKERFSLILESASTNQTSMYLCASSSRLAGVETQYFGPGTRLLVL.

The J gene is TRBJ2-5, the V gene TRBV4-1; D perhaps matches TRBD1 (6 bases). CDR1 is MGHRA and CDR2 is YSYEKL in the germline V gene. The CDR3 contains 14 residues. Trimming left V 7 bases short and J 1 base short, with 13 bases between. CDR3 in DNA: TGCGCCAGCAACCCGGGGACACCCCAAGAGACCCAGTACTTC. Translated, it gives CASNPGTPQETQYF.

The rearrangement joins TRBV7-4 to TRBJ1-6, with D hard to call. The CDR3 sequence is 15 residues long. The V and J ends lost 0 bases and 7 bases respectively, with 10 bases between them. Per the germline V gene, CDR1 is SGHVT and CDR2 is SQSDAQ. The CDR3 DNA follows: TGTGCCAGCAGCTTAGCCAGGCCGAAGAATTCACCCCTCCACTTT. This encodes CASSLARPKNSPLHF.

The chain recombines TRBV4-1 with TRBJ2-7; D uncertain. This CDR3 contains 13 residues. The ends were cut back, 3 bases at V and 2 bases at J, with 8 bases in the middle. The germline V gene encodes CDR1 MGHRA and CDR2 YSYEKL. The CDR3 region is CASSHAIAYEQYF. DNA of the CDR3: TGCGCCAGCAGCCACGCGATAGCCTACGAGCAGTACTTC.